The 8 T cell receptor beta chains below were found in one sample sequenced in a study of control samples from healthy donors and cancer patients. TCRdb keeps only in-frame clones here, not all; method: immunoSEQ multiplex PCR. The table shows around 90,000 clones, with roughly 86% occurring only once. The sequencing input was blood. The receptors were sampled from a man younger than 45 in good health.

The chain links TRBV21-1 to TRBJ1-2; the tabulated D call, TRBD1, remains unverified against the DNA. TRBV21-1 is a known pseudogene. This CDR3 is built from 14 residues. The CDR3 nucleotides are TGTGCCAGCAGCATGACAGGGGCGAACGATGGCTACACCTTC. It specifies CASSMTGANDGYTF.

The J gene is TRBJ1-2, the V gene TRBV28, with D tentatively TRBD1 (6 bases). Germline assignment: CDR1 MDHEN and CDR2 SYDVKM. The CDR3 loop spans 16 amino acids. V was cut by 5 bases and J by 0 bases, with 16 bases left in between. The chain's CDR3 is CASSPWGQEANYGYTF. DNA of the CDR3: TGTGCCAGCAGTCCGTGGGGGCAGGAAGCTAACTATGGCTACACCTTC.

The sample holds a few counts of this clone. The chain links TRBV18 to TRBJ1-5, with TRBD1 identical over 12 bases. J was trimmed by 7 bases and V by 3 bases; bases with no gene match: 4. The CDR3 has 15 amino acids. Germline-derived CDR1 and CDR2 are KGHSH and LQKENI. The CDR3 loop is CASSPGQGAGQPQHF. The CDR3 DNA reads as TGTGCCAGCTCACCGGGACAGGGGGCTGGGCAGCCCCAGCATTTT.

CDR3 DNA: TGTGCCAGCTCACCAGCCGGGGTATATGGCTACACCTTC. It is translated as CASSPAGVYGYTF. This chain joins TRBV18 and TRBJ1-2; D call uncertain. V gave up 2 bases and J gave up 5 bases, with 9 bases separating them. This CDR3 comprises 13 residues. Germline V gene data show CDR1 as KGHSH and CDR2 as LQKENI.

The chain couples TRBV30 to TRBJ1-2; TRBD1 is a possible D gene (5 bases). Germline V gives CDR1 GTSNPN, CDR2 SVGIG (reference sequence). Trimming pared 0 bases from V and 2 bases from J, leaving 13 bases between. The CDR3 covers 15 residues. For the CDR3, the DNA is TGTGCCTGGAGTGTATGGGCAGGGCTAAACTATGGCTACACCTTC. The encoded protein is CAWSVWAGLNYGYTF.

The CDR3 nucleotides are TGTGCCAGCAGCTTAAGGGGCCAGAACTCCTACAATGAGCAGTTCTTC. This codes for CASSLRGQNSYNEQFF. The chain links TRBV11-3 to TRBJ2-1; TRBD1 is a possible D gene (5 bases). The CDR3 consists of 16 residues. V was cut by 2 bases and J by 0 bases, with 11 bases left in between. CDR1 and CDR2 from the germline V gene are SGHNT and YENEEA. The full variable domain, rest sourced from reference TRBV11-3 and TRBJ2-1, is EAGVVQSPRYKIIEKKQPVAFWCNPISGHNTLYWYLQNLGQGPELLIRYENEEAVDDSQLPKDRFSAERLKGVDSTLKIQPAELGDSAVYLCASSLRGQNSYNEQFFGPGTRLTVL.

This clone was seen a handful of times. The chain is built from TRBV2 and TRBJ2-1; no definite D call. The CDR3 contains 10 residues. Germline V gene sequence: CDR1 SNHLY, CDR2 FYNNEI. V dropped 8 bases and J dropped 7 bases, with 6 bases sitting between them. The CDR3 nucleotides are TGTGCCAGCGGACCTAATGAGCAGTTCTTC. Its translation: CASGPNEQFF.

CDR3 amino acids: CASSLGSAQITEAFF. The CDR3 DNA reads as TGCGCCAGCAGCTTGGGCTCAGCACAGATAACTGAAGCTTTCTTT. This chain links TRBV5-1 with TRBJ1-1; no clear D gene. CDR1 is SGHRS, CDR2 YFSETQ, per germline. CDR3 length: 15 amino acids. V was cut by 0 bases and J by 5 bases, with 14 bases left in between.